The entry below describes one T cell receptor (beta chain). As yet, its antigen is unknown. TCRdb reprocessed the 5' RACE reads; each CDR3 protein has one entry and no DNA is given. The table lists hundreds of thousands of distinct CDR3 sequences. The data originate from a study of monozygotic twins with inflammatory bowel disease. The V gene's germline CDR1 is MNHNY and CDR2 SVGAGI (reference sequence). The CDR3 length is 12 residues. Study results and limitations: It was in IBD patients that TCRbeta diversity (inverse Simpson) was lower than in healthy co-twins.

Sequenced input: blood. The source of this sequence is a human donor with ulcerative colitis or Crohn's disease, or a healthy co-twin of an affected twin (not recorded which). The V and J genes are TRBV6-6 and TRBJ1-1. CDR3 loop: CASSYITAEAFF.